The 12 T cell receptor beta chains below were found in one sample sequenced in a study of blood T cells in healthy people across ages. The use of a sample-barcoded 5' primer and a J-beta primer mix characterized a second PCR of about 7 to 12 cycles. MiXCR was run by TCRdb on the 5' RACE reads, yielding one entry per CDR3 protein. The table records approximately 940,000 distinct CDR3 sequences, around 49% of them present only once. Material: blood. The receptor source for this set is a man aged 25-45 years in good health.

This clonotype came up a few times. This chain links TRBV6-1 with TRBJ1-2, with 8 nucleotides matching TRBD1. The germline CDR1 and CDR2 sequences are MNHNS and SASEGT. The V gene end was trimmed by 8 bases and the J gene end by 3 bases; junction bases not matched to a gene: 23. The CDR3 is made up of 19 amino acids. CDR3 sequence (DNA): TGTGCCAGCGGGGGATCGGGGAGACAGGGGTTGGTTTGGGACTATGGCTACACCTTC. As protein: CASGGSGRQGLVWDYGYTF.

DNA for the CDR3: TGCGCCAGCAGCTTGGGACGGGAAAGGGGGGAGCAGTACTTC. Protein product: CASSLGRERGEQYF. The chain joins TRBV5-1 to TRBJ2-7; perhaps TRBD1 as D (6 bases). Between the trimmed V and J ends, which lost 0 bases and 7 bases, there was a span of 14 bases. The CDR3 covers 14 residues. CDR1 and CDR2 (germline): SGHRS, YFSETQ.

Concerning this clonotype itself: This clone may be a read error of a much larger clone one base away. This chain's CDR3 is CASAPGRGMTDTQYF. The CDR3 nucleotides are TGTGCCAGCGCCCCAGGTAGGGGGATGACAGATACGCAGTATTTT. The chain employs TRBV7-6 and TRBJ2-3; TRBD1 is a possible D gene (6 bases). This CDR3 region has 15 residues. The V end was cut by 8 bases, the J end by 3 bases, with 18 bases between. CDR1 and CDR2 from the germline V gene are SGHVS and FNYEAQ.

This clonotype has only a few counts. The chain employs TRBV12-3 or TRBV12-4 and TRBJ1-2, with 7 bases lining up with TRBD1. The CDR3 is 12 amino acids. J gave up 7 bases and V 6 bases, and 5 bases lay outside the gene matches. The CDR3 nucleotides read TGTGCCAGCAGACGACAGGGTTTTGGCTACACCTTC. This codes for CASRRQGFGYTF.

This chain links TRBV12-3 or TRBV12-4 with TRBJ2-5; a possible D gene is TRBD2 (7 bases). The CDR3 has 17 amino acids. Deletions cut 5 bases from V and 0 bases from J, with 19 bases between. CDR3 protein: CASSATAGAVYQETQYF. As DNA, the CDR3 is TGTGCCAGCAGTGCGACGGCGGGGGCTGTGTACCAAGAGACCCAGTACTTC.

A few counts support this clonotype. The chain combines TRBV7-9 with TRBJ2-3; 10 nucleotides line up with TRBD2. V trimming: 3 bases; J trimming: 9 bases; junction bases outside the gene matches: 9. This CDR3 spans 15 amino acids. Germline V gene lookup returns CDR1 SEHNR and CDR2 FQNEAQ (reference sequence). The CDR3 sequence is CASSFQTSGPVTQYF. The CDR3 DNA reads as TGTGCCAGCAGCTTCCAGACTAGCGGGCCTGTAACGCAGTATTTT.

The chain couples TRBV28 to TRBJ2-5; TRBD2 agrees at 7 bases. The tail of the sequence fits TRBJ2-7 better, so the J call may be wrong. CDR1 and CDR2 from the germline V gene are MDHEN and SYDVKM. The CDR3 loop spans 14 amino acids. The CDR3 DNA reads as TGTGCCAGCACCCTTCCGGGAGGCACCTACGAGCAGTACTTC. Encoded protein: CASTLPGGTYEQYF.

The chain couples TRBV7-9 to TRBJ1-2; TRBD1 is a possible D gene (5 bases). The CDR3 has 15 residues. With 5 bases removed from V and 4 bases from J, the gap between germline ends came to 17 bases. Germline lookup yields CDR1 SEHNR and CDR2 FQNEAQ (reference sequence). This chain's CDR3 is CASSTEGLLPYGYTF. The CDR3 DNA sequence: TGTGCCAGCAGCACTGAGGGACTGCTCCCCTATGGCTACACCTTC. Complete variable domain (other parts from reference TRBV7-9 and TRBJ1-2): DTGVSQNPRHKITKRGQNVTFRCDPISEHNRLYWYRQTLGQGPEFLTYFQNEAQLEKSRLLSDRFSAERPKGSFSTLEIQRTEQGDSAMYLCASSTEGLLPYGYTFGSGTRLTVV.

The table lists this clonotype with a few counts. The CDR3 is CASSLGGGAGYGYTF. The DNA for the CDR3 is TGTGCCAGCAGTTTAGGAGGGGGCGCGGGCTATGGCTACACCTTC. J is TRBJ1-2 and V is TRBV6-5; 7 nucleotides line up with TRBD1. Germline assignment: CDR1 MNHEY and CDR2 SVGAGI. Losses at the gene ends were 4 bases for V and 4 bases for J; bases not matched to a gene: 9. The CDR3 sequence is 15 residues long.

The gene calls are TRBV6-5 and TRBJ1-5; TRBD1 matches 8 bases. The V and J ends lost 6 bases and 7 bases, in that order; junction bases with no gene match: 5. Germline V gene lookup returns CDR1 MNHEY and CDR2 SVGAGI. The CDR3 totals 13 residues. CDR3 nucleotide sequence: TGTGCCAGCAGGACAGGGGTCGGACAGCCCCAGCATTTT. This codes for CASRTGVGQPQHF.

The chain employs TRBV4-2 and TRBJ1-6, with D hard to call. Germline V gives CDR1 LGHNA, CDR2 YNFKEQ. CDR3 length: 16 residues. V gave up 0 bases and J gave up 0 bases, with 6 bases separating them. This CDR3 reads CASSQELYSYNSPLHF. In nucleotides, the CDR3 is TGTGCCAGCAGCCAAGAGCTGTACTCCTATAATTCACCCCTCCACTTT.

The chain couples TRBV7-9 to TRBJ2-7; D ambiguous. In germline, CDR1 is SEHNR, CDR2 FQNEAQ (reference sequence). Deletions cut 8 bases from V and 4 bases from J, with 12 bases between. The CDR3 is 12 amino acids. The CDR3 sequence: CASSSMFYEQYF. CDR3 in DNA: TGTGCCAGCTCATCGATGTTTTACGAGCAGTACTTC.